Included here is one T cell receptor (beta chain) sequence, with context. Repertoires were generated with immunoSEQ multiplex PCR, while TCRdb's copy carries only in-frame clones and drops some. The data show about 94,000 clones, less than 85% seen once. These data belong to a study of blood T cell repertoires in COVID-19. The CDR3 runs to 15 residues. Germline assignment: CDR1 SGHRS and CDR2 YFSETQ. Trimming shortened V by 0 bases and J by 0 bases, and 7 bases separated the two germline ends. The chain has TRBV5-1 and TRBJ2-1, with unresolved D. The sequence came from a man in his 70s with COVID-19, enrolled during active disease. Sequences were obtained from peripheral blood. CDR3 region: CASSLELRSYNEQFF. The CDR3 DNA reads as TGCGCCAGCAGCTTGGAACTTCGCTCCTACAATGAGCAGTTCTTC.